This T cell receptor beta chain was recorded in a study of T cell repertoires in cytomegalovirus infection. Study information: In the study, CMV epitopes included recently identified HLA-C-restricted and well-studied HLA-B-restricted ones. Public TCR beta signature analysis indicated the presence of both CMV infection and matching HLA type. Broader study findings: HLA-C-restricted CMV-specific TCR beta clonotypes prevailed in the ex vivo response. CMV carriers with the relevant HLA were identified by cumulative public TCR beta family frequency.

This clonotype has at least ten counts. What it recognizes is unknown. TCRdb itself ran the reads through MiXCR, one entry per CDR3 protein. In the table there are under 90,000 distinct CDR3 sequences, about 44% of which are singletons. The CDR3 spans 20 residues. Trimming at V came to 0 bases and at J to 9 bases, leaving 18 bases not matched to a gene. Per the germline V gene, CDR1 is MNHEY and CDR2 is SVGEGT. The source was CD8+ T cells from cultured PBMCs, collected from culture after CMV antigen stimulation. The receptor's source is a human donor in good health (CMV status not recorded). Some clones in this sample may be carry-over from other donors' samples. The chain has TRBV6-2 or TRBV6-3 and TRBJ2-1; TRBD2 matches at 12 bases. CDR3 residues: CASSYSRSRASGGAVGEQFF. DNA for the CDR3: TGTGCCAGCAGTTACTCGAGGTCCCGGGCTAGCGGGGGGGCCGTAGGTGAGCAGTTCTTC.